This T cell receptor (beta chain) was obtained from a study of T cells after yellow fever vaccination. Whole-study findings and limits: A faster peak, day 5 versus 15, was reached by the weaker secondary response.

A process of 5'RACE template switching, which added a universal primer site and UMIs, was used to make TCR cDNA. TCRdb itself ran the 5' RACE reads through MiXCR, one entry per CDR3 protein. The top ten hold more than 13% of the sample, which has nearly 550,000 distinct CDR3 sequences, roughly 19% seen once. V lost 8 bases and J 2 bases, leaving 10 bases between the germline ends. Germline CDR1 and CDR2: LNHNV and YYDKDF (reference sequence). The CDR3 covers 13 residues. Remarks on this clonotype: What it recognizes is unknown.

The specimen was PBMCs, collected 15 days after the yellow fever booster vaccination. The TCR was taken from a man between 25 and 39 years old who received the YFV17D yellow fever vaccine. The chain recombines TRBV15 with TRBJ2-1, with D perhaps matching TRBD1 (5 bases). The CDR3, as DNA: TGTGCCACCGAAGGGGTAGCCTACAATGAGCAGTTCTTC. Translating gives CATEGVAYNEQFF.